This TCR beta chain was recorded in a study of blood T cell repertoires in COVID-19. In the study overall: Samples of COVID-19 (acute and convalescent) were obtained from the United States, Italy and Spain.

Donors were grouped by their self-reported clinical history. Produced via immunoSEQ multiplex PCR; TCRdb's table is partial and in-frame only. The table lists some 270,000 clones, approximately 85% of them singletons. This clonotype was obtained from a woman aged 45-59 years with acute COVID-19. Sequenced material: PBMCs or T cells enriched from blood (not recorded which).

This chain's CDR3 is CASTELGQGAYTGELFF. CDR3 sequence (DNA): TGTGCCAGTACCGAATTAGGACAGGGGGCTTATACCGGGGAGCTGTTTTTT. The chain is built from TRBV19 and TRBJ2-2; 11 bases match TRBD1. The CDR3 has 17 residues. CDR1 is LNHDA and CDR2 is SQIVND in the germline V gene (reference sequence). V lost 7 bases to trimming and J lost 5 bases; unmatched junction nucleotides: 12.